These 6 T cell receptor beta chains were all obtained from the same sample, sequenced in a study of blood T cell repertoires in COVID-19. Generated by immunoSEQ multiplex PCR, the TCRdb table keeps only in-frame clones and is missing some. In the table there are roughly 670,000 clones, 85% to 90% of which are singletons. Sequencing used peripheral blood. The receptors derive from a woman aged 18 to 35 with acute or convalescent COVID-19.

This clone was seen more than once but under ten times. V usage is TRBV4-1 and J usage is TRBJ1-2, with D hard to call. Germline loops: CDR1 MGHRA, CDR2 YSYEKL. CDR3 size: 15 residues. The V and J ends lost 0 bases and 2 bases respectively, with 10 bases between them. CDR3 DNA sequence: TGCGCCAGCAGCCAAGATTGGGAGGACAACTATGGCTACACCTTC. It yields the protein CASSQDWEDNYGYTF.

This clone is a singleton in its sample. The V gene is TRBV30, the J gene TRBJ1-2; maybe TRBD1 (5 bases). The V end was cut by 5 bases, the J end by 3 bases, with 13 bases between. CDR1 and CDR2 (germline): GTSNPN, SVGIG (reference sequence). The CDR3 extends over 13 amino acids. The CDR3 is CAWGQGLHYGYTF. The CDR3, as DNA: TGTGCCTGGGGCCAGGGATTACACTATGGCTACACCTTC.

This chain joins TRBV5-1 and TRBJ2-3; D might be TRBD1 (6 bases). Germline CDR1 is SGHRS and CDR2 is YFSETQ. V was cut by 7 bases and J by 2 bases, with 17 bases left in between. The CDR3 loop spans 15 amino acids. CDR3 sequence reads: CASRGQGPYTDTQYF. The CDR3 nucleotides are TGCGCCAGCCGGGGCCAGGGGCCTTACACAGATACGCAGTATTTT.

The rearrangement joins TRBV19 to TRBJ1-6; 9 nucleotides match TRBD1. V dropped 7 bases and J dropped 10; count of bases not matched to a gene: 11. This CDR3 spans 15 amino acids. In germline, CDR1 is LNHDA, CDR2 SQIVND (reference sequence). This CDR3 is CASNIPGTGLSPLHF. CDR3 sequence (DNA): TGTGCCAGTAACATTCCCGGGACAGGGTTATCACCCCTCCACTTT.

This clone was seen a handful of times. The gene calls are TRBV6-2 or TRBV6-3 and TRBJ1-5; no firm D call. CDR3 length: 13 residues. The V and J ends lost 2 bases and 4 bases respectively, with 6 bases between them. Per germline, CDR1 MNHEY and CDR2 SVGEGT. CDR3 nucleotides: TGTGCCAGCAGTTACAGAGAGAATCAGCCCCAGCATTTT. Protein sequence: CASSYRENQPQHF.

The V call is TRBV14, the J call TRBJ1-1; TRBD1 matches 8 bases. This CDR3 region has 12 residues. J was trimmed by 11 bases and V by 3 bases; bases with no gene match: 5. In germline, CDR1 is SGHDN, CDR2 FVKESK. The CDR3 here is CASSQRQGWAFF. The CDR3 DNA follows: TGTGCCAGCAGCCAGCGACAGGGGTGGGCTTTCTTT. Variable domain in full (rest from reference TRBV14 and TRBJ1-1): EAGVTQFPSHSVIEKGQTVTLRCDPISGHDNLYWYRRVMGKEIKFLLHFVKESKQDESGMPNNRFLAERTGGTYSTLKVQPAELEDSGVYFCASSQRQGWAFFGQGTRLTVV.